These 3 T cell receptor beta chains came from one sample sequenced in a study of blood T cells in healthy people across ages (dated by TCRdb to the mid-2010s). Library creation used 5' RACE. TCRdb shows the sequencer as Illumina HiSeq 2500. A second 7 to 11 cycle PCR used a sample-barcoded 5' primer and a J-beta primer mix. The public reads were run again by TCRdb, first through fastp at Q25 and then through MiXCR, and only productive beta chains were kept. Records with the same CDR3 protein are collapsed into one entry carrying the most frequent genes and DNA. For this sample the table gives about 1.6 million distinct CDR3 sequences, of which about 31% were detected only once. The ten most abundant clones make up roughly 12% of the sample. Material: blood. The receptor set was obtained from a woman aged 25 to 39 in good health.

This clonotype appeared a few times. The chain has TRBV4-1 and TRBJ2-7, with 7 bases matching TRBD2. Germline lookup yields CDR1 MGHRA and CDR2 YSYEKL. The CDR3 runs to 17 residues. V shed 4 bases and J 4 bases; nucleotides not matched to a gene: 16. CDR3 residues: CASSLEVGLADPYEQYF. The DNA for the CDR3 is TGCGCCAGCAGCCTCGAGGTAGGTCTAGCGGATCCTTACGAGCAGTACTTC.

This clonotype was seen ten or more times. Mismatch with germline at one junction end may stem from a read error. CDR3 amino acids: CASSLGDRGEQYF. The DNA for the CDR3 is TGTGCCAGCAGTTTGGGAGACAGGGGCGAGCAGTACTTC. The V and J genes are TRBV5-1 and TRBJ2-7; 8 nucleotides agree with TRBD1. The CDR3 sequence is 13 residues long. The germline gives CDR1 SGHRS, CDR2 YFSETQ.

This clonotype came up a few times. This chain joins TRBV27 and TRBJ2-1; 11 bases map to TRBD2. The V segment lost 4 bases and the J segment 7 bases; nucleotides outside the gene matches: 9. The CDR3 consists of 16 residues. The germline gives CDR1 MNHEY, CDR2 SMNVEV (reference sequence). The CDR3 DNA reads as TGTGCCAGCAGTTCAGAGACTAGCGGGACCTTTAATGAGCAGTTCTTC. Its translation is CASSSETSGTFNEQFF.